This passage covers 4 T cell receptor beta chains from one sample sequenced in a study of control samples from healthy donors and cancer patients. Generated by immunoSEQ multiplex PCR, the TCRdb table keeps only in-frame clones and is missing some. The data hold under 140,000 clones, with around 89% observed a single time. The sample was PBMCs. The receptors here all came from a woman aged 60 to 75 with lung cancer.

The rearrangement links TRBV29-1 to TRBJ2-1, with TRBD1 identical over 11 bases. Germline CDR1 reads SQVTM; CDR2 reads ANQGSEA. Trimming removed 4 bases from V and 7 bases from J; junction bases left unmatched: 3. The CDR3 has 13 residues. This CDR3 reads CSVVGDRGNEQFF. The CDR3 nucleotides read TGCAGCGTTGTTGGGGACAGGGGGAATGAGCAGTTCTTC.

The V gene is TRBV11-2, the J gene TRBJ2-1; 9 nucleotides match TRBD2. This CDR3 is built from 16 residues. The V gene's germline CDR1 is SGHAT and CDR2 FQNNGV. J lost 4 bases, V lost 4 bases, and 8 bases had no gene match. CDR3 nucleotides: TGTGCCAGCAGCTCCTCATTTAGCGGGGGATACAATGAGCAGTTCTTC. It translates to CASSSSFSGGYNEQFF.

The chain has TRBV5-1 and TRBJ2-3; no clear D. CDR3 length: 13 amino acids. Germline V gene lookup returns CDR1 SGHRS and CDR2 YFSETQ. V was trimmed by 0 bases and J by 4 bases, leaving 6 bases between them. The chain's CDR3 is CASSLARSDTQYF. The CDR3 bases are TGCGCCAGCAGCTTGGCTCGGTCAGATACGCAGTATTTT.

This clone was seen once. V is TRBV5-1 and J is TRBJ1-1; D is uncertain. The CDR3 covers 16 residues. Germline CDR1 and CDR2: SGHRS and YFSETQ. The germline V and J ends were trimmed by 6 bases and 0 bases, with 18 bases remaining between them. CDR3 nucleotide sequence: TGCGCCAGCACGGGAGGGCACGGTGGCATGAACACTGAAGCTTTCTTT. This gives the protein CASTGGHGGMNTEAFF.